This T cell receptor (beta chain) was profiled in a study of cytomegalovirus exposure and HLA in healthy donors. Study results and caveats: A later analysis reportedly found fewer N-insertions in an Asian-associated ancestry cluster than the roughly 670-donor mean.

Unrecorded immune exposures were likely, despite nominal health at sampling. Germline-derived CDR1 and CDR2 are MGHRA and YSYEKL. This CDR3 has 17 amino acids. Trimming removed 1 base at V and 6 bases at J, with 19 bases between. PCR was performed using 60 Vbeta and 13 Jbeta primers. Only in-frame clones appear in the TCRdb table, and some are missing; sequencing was by immunoSEQ multiplex PCR. Recorded for this sample: about 90,000 clones. A remark on this clone: Its cognate antigen is unknown.

Sequenced material: PBMCs. The source of this sequence is a woman aged 25-40 years in good health and CMV-seronegative. The chain employs TRBV4-1 and TRBJ1-5; possibly TRBD1 for D (6 bases). The chain's CDR3 is CASSQGRGRTAVQPQHF. The CDR3 DNA is TGCGCCAGCAGCCAAGGCAGGGGACGGACAGCGGTTCAGCCCCAGCATTTT.